Following are 5 T cell receptor beta chains from one sample sequenced in a study of T cell responses to AZD1222 COVID-19 vaccine. Method: immunoSEQ multiplex PCR; TCRdb's copy keeps in-frame clones and lacks some. This sample has some 140,000 clones, with 80% to 95% found just once. The material was peripheral blood, obtained on day 0 of AZD1222 vaccination. The receptors shown here come from an adult in good health.

J is TRBJ1-6 and V is TRBV9, with D perhaps TRBD1 (5 bases). The CDR3 spans 16 residues. CDR1 SGDLS and CDR2 YYNGEE come from the germline V gene. V was cut by 3 bases and J by 6 bases, with 16 bases left in between. For the CDR3, the DNA is TGTGCCAGCAGCGGGGATGGGGGGTTGGGTAATTCACCCCTCCACTTT. This encodes CASSGDGGLGNSPLHF.

The rearrangement uses TRBV7-8 and TRBJ1-3, with TRBD1 matching over 7 bases. V lost 7 bases and J lost 2; bases outside the gene matches: 5. Germline CDR1 reads SGHVS; CDR2 reads FQNEAQ. There are 14 residues in the CDR3. This chain's CDR3 is CASTRGGTGNTIYF. DNA of the CDR3: TGTGCCAGCACCAGGGGGGGAACTGGAAACACCATATATTTT.

V and J are TRBV5-6 and TRBJ2-2; 9 nucleotides line up with TRBD1. The V segment lost 3 bases and the J segment 5 bases; nucleotides outside the gene matches: 8. The CDR3 covers 16 residues. Per the germline V gene, CDR1 is SGHDT and CDR2 is YYEEEE. CDR3 nucleotides: TGTGCCAGCAGCTCCCCGGGACAGGGAAGGACCGGGGAGCTGTTTTTT. Amino acid sequence: CASSSPGQGRTGELFF. Together with reference TRBV5-6 and TRBJ2-2, the CDR3 gives the full variable domain: DAGVTQSPTHLIKTRGQQVTLRCSPKSGHDTVSWYQQALGQGPQFIFQYYEEEERQRGNFPDRFSGHQFPNYSSELNVNALLLGDSALYLCASSSPGQGRTGELFFGEGSRLTVL.

This chain links TRBV7-3 with TRBJ2-1; D not certain. Germline V gene lookup returns CDR1 SGHTA and CDR2 FQGTGA. This CDR3 has 15 residues. V lost 0 bases and J lost 0, with 6 bases in between. CDR3 DNA: TGTGCCAGCAGCTTAACGCGAGACTCCTACAATGAGCAGTTCTTC. Encoded protein: CASSLTRDSYNEQFF. Full variable domain (missing parts from reference TRBV7-3 and TRBJ2-1): GAGVSQTPSNKVTEKGKYVELRCDPISGHTALYWYRQSLGQGPEFLIYFQGTGAADDSGLPNDRFFAVRPEGSVSTLKIQRTERGDSAVYLCASSLTRDSYNEQFFGPGTRLTVL.

The chain employs TRBV19 and TRBJ1-3; no clear D gene. Per the germline V gene, CDR1 is LNHDA and CDR2 is SQIVND (reference sequence). V was shortened by 2 bases and J by 0 bases, with 8 bases between the two germline ends. The CDR3 has 15 amino acids. CDR3 amino acids: CASSIQPTSGNTIYF. The CDR3 DNA follows: TGTGCCAGTAGTATACAGCCTACCTCTGGAAACACCATATATTTT. Full variable domain (missing parts from reference TRBV19 and TRBJ1-3): DGGITQSPKYLFRKEGQNVTLSCEQNLNHDAMYWYRQDPGQGLRLIYYSQIVNDFQKGDIAEGYSVSREKKESFPLTVTSAQKNPTAFYLCASSIQPTSGNTIYFGEGSWLTVV.